These 27 T cell receptor beta chains originate from one sample sequenced in a study of blood T cell repertoires in COVID-19. Repertoires were generated with immunoSEQ multiplex PCR, while TCRdb's copy carries only in-frame clones and drops some. This table has a few hundred thousand clones, 87% appearing once. The sequenced sample was peripheral blood. The receptors here all came from a woman aged 45-65 years who had recovered from COVID-19.

In its sample, this clone was seen a few times. This CDR3 is CSVEVPGQTYEQYF. CDR3 nucleotides: TGCAGCGTTGAGGTGCCGGGACAGACCTACGAGCAGTACTTC. The chain has TRBV29-1 and TRBJ2-7, with 7 bases matching TRBD1. This CDR3 spans 14 amino acids. Germline CDR1 is SQVTM and CDR2 is ANQGSEA. The junction had 7 bases not matched to a gene; V was cut back by 3 bases and J by 2 bases.

The CDR3 sequence is CASSTNLVGGYTF. Written as DNA, the CDR3 is TGTGCCAGCAGTACGAATCTAGTCGGTGGCTACACCTTC. This rearrangement joins TRBV28 to TRBJ1-2; no firm D call. Germline values: CDR1 MDHEN, CDR2 SYDVKM. V lost 5 bases, J lost 7 bases, and 14 bases lay in between. CDR3 length: 13 residues.

The chain recombines TRBV6-1 with TRBJ1-5; no definite D call. The CDR3 spans 12 residues. The germline V gene has CDR1 MNHNS and CDR2 SASEGT. Trimming stripped 3 bases from V and 8 bases from J, with 8 bases between. CDR3: CASSDPLKPQHF. The DNA of the CDR3 is TGTGCCAGCAGTGACCCACTAAAGCCCCAGCATTTT.

In its sample, this clone was seen a few times. The V gene is TRBV30, the J gene TRBJ2-2; 8 bases fit TRBD2. CDR1 is GTSNPN, CDR2 SVGIG, per germline (reference sequence). V trimming: 0 bases; J trimming: 7 bases; junction bases outside the gene matches: 7. The CDR3 has 15 amino acids. The CDR3: CAWSVGRALSGELFF. The CDR3 DNA is TGTGCCTGGAGTGTCGGGAGGGCCCTCAGCGGGGAGCTGTTTTTT.

V gene TRBV7-9 combines with J gene TRBJ2-6; D is unresolved. Trimming took 7 bases from V and 4 from J, leaving 11 bases between them. Germline CDR1 reads SEHNR; CDR2 reads FQNEAQ (reference sequence). The CDR3 spans 14 residues. The CDR3 DNA reads as TGTGCCAGCACCTTGGGCGCCGGGGCCAACGTCCTGACTTTC. This gives the protein CASTLGAGANVLTF. The whole variable domain, filled in from reference TRBV7-9 and TRBJ2-6, reads DTGVSQNPRHKITKRGQNVTFRCDPISEHNRLYWYRQTLGQGPEFLTYFQNEAQLEKSRLLSDRFSAERPKGSFSTLEIQRTEQGDSAMYLCASTLGAGANVLTFGAGSRLTVL.

V gene TRBV19 combines with J gene TRBJ2-3, with 7 positions matching TRBD1. The V gene end was trimmed by 7 bases and the J gene end by 5 bases; junction bases not matched to a gene: 6. The germline CDR1 and CDR2 sequences are LNHDA and SQIVND (reference sequence). CDR3 size: 13 residues. CDR3: CASTTGAKDTQYF. As DNA, the CDR3 is TGTGCCAGTACTACAGGGGCGAAAGATACGCAGTATTTT.

The chain employs TRBV9 and TRBJ1-1; D is uncertain. The CDR3 length is 13 residues. V gave up 1 base and J gave up 3 bases, with 7 bases separating them. Germline CDR1 is SGDLS and CDR2 is YYNGEE. The CDR3: CASSVTRYTEAFF. The CDR3, as DNA: TGTGCCAGCAGCGTAACCCGGTACACTGAAGCTTTCTTT. Drawing the rest from reference TRBV9 and TRBJ1-1, the complete variable domain is DSGVTQTPKHLITATGQRVTLRCSPRSGDLSVYWYQQSLDQGLQFLIQYYNGEERAKGNILERFSAQQFPDLHSELNLSSLELGDSALYFCASSVTRYTEAFFGQGTRLTVV.

The CDR3 reads CASMEFSNQPQHF. In DNA, the CDR3 is TGTGCCAGCATGGAGTTTAGCAATCAGCCCCAGCATTTT. J is TRBJ1-5 and V is TRBV12-3 or TRBV12-4; no definite D call. V was pared by 7 bases and J by 0 bases, with 7 bases between. This CDR3 region has 13 residues.

The genes are TRBV5-1 and TRBJ1-2, with 9 nucleotides matching TRBD1. The J segment lost 6 bases and the V segment lost 4 bases, leaving 7 bases of the junction unmatched. The CDR3 extends over 14 amino acids. The germline CDR1 and CDR2 sequences are SGHRS and YFSETQ. CDR3 DNA sequence: TGCGCCAGCAGCCCACAGGGGGCCTCGGATGGCTACACCTTC. This sequence encodes CASSPQGASDGYTF.

The chain is built from TRBV2 and TRBJ1-2, with 7 positions matching TRBD1. V trimming: 7 bases; J trimming: 3 bases; junction bases outside the gene matches: 8. The CDR3 sequence is 14 residues long. From germline, CDR1 is SNHLY and CDR2 FYNNEI. CDR3 in amino acids: CASKSPGGHYGYTF. The CDR3 DNA is TGTGCCAGCAAAAGTCCAGGGGGGCACTATGGCTACACCTTC.

The chain joins TRBV9 to TRBJ1-2, with 7 bases identical to TRBD1. Germline values: CDR1 SGDLS, CDR2 YYNGEE. V shed 8 bases and J 5 bases; nucleotides not matched to a gene: 6. The length of the CDR3 is 12 residues. The CDR3 loop reads CASRDRAYGYTF. The CDR3, as DNA: TGTGCCAGTCGGGACAGAGCTTATGGCTACACCTTC.

In this sample, this clone turned up once. The V and J genes are TRBV7-2 and TRBJ2-5; 9 nucleotides agree with TRBD2. The length of the CDR3 is 19 residues. The V segment lost 1 base and the J segment 1 base; nucleotides outside the gene matches: 13. CDR1 is SGHTA, CDR2 FQGNSA, per germline. The CDR3 DNA follows: TGTGCCAGCAGCTTAGTGCTGGGGAGGACTAGCGTGCTCCAAGAGACCCAGTACTTC. Its translation is CASSLVLGRTSVLQETQYF.

The chain combines TRBV6-1 with TRBJ1-2; D is perhaps TRBD1 (5 bases). The CDR3 sequence is 16 residues long. Deletions cut 2 bases from V and 0 bases from J, with 13 bases between. Germline CDR1 reads MNHNS; CDR2 reads SASEGT. CDR3 DNA: TGTGCCAGCAGTGAACTTGGGGGGATCGCTAACTATGGCTACACCTTC. This translates into CASSELGGIANYGYTF.

Worth noting for this clone: Other DNA sequences in the sample encode the same CDR3. The chain links TRBV5-5 to TRBJ1-1; no definite D call. V lost 5 bases and J lost 1, with 9 bases in between. The CDR3 is made up of 13 amino acids. The V gene's germline CDR1 is SGHKS and CDR2 YYEKEE (reference sequence). The DNA for the CDR3 is TGTGCCAGCAGTTTGCGGGGGAACACTGAAGCTTTCTTT. Amino acids: CASSLRGNTEAFF.

This clone has more than one count but fewer than ten. This chain joins TRBV6-2 or TRBV6-3 and TRBJ1-1; no clear D. V was trimmed by 6 bases and J by 6 bases, leaving 11 bases between them. CDR3 length: 12 amino acids. Germline CDR1 is MNHEY and CDR2 is SVGEGT. DNA of the CDR3: TGTGCCAGCAGCCTCGGGTACGCTGAAGCTTTCTTT. It translates to CASSLGYAEAFF.

This clone came up a few times. The chain couples TRBV4-3 to TRBJ2-3; 9 bases are shared with TRBD2. The germline CDR1 and CDR2 sequences are LGHNA and YSLEER. The CDR3 length is 16 residues. Trimming cost V 0 bases and J 3 bases; bases outside gene matches: 4. CDR3 amino acids: CASSQDLAGATDTQYF. The CDR3 DNA is TGCGCCAGCAGCCAAGATTTAGCGGGGGCTACAGATACGCAGTATTTT.

The chain carries TRBV4-3 and TRBJ2-1; tentatively, D is TRBD2 (6 bases). V was pared by 5 bases and J by 2 bases, with 22 bases between. Germline V gives CDR1 LGHNA, CDR2 YSLEER. The CDR3 runs 18 residues. The CDR3 sequence: CASSTSLGDSGAYNEQFF. The CDR3 DNA sequence: TGCGCCAGCAGCACCTCCCTTGGGGACTCGGGAGCCTACAATGAGCAGTTCTTC.

This clone was detected only once. The rearrangement joins TRBV7-2 to TRBJ1-2, with D possibly TRBD1 on 6 matching bases. Germline CDR1 and CDR2: SGHTA and FQGNSA. The V and J ends lost 3 bases and 0 bases respectively, with 20 bases between them. The CDR3 has 18 amino acids. The CDR3 loop reads CASSFQLTGGKANYGYTF. DNA of the CDR3: TGTGCCAGCAGCTTTCAACTGACGGGGGGCAAAGCTAACTATGGCTACACCTTC.

The gene calls are TRBV6-6 and TRBJ2-3; 8 bases agree with TRBD2. Germline CDR1 reads MNHNY; CDR2 reads SVGAGI (reference sequence). Germline trimming cut 5 bases from V and 4 bases from J; bases unmatched to any gene: 17. The CDR3 extends over 18 amino acids. The CDR3 DNA is TGTGCCAGCAGTCTGGTAGCGGGACTCCGGAAGGGGGCAGATACGCAGTATTTT. Translating it yields CASSLVAGLRKGADTQYF.

V is TRBV5-1 and J is TRBJ2-5; D is possibly TRBD2 (6 bases). V lost 2 bases and J lost 3, with 8 bases in between. This CDR3 comprises 13 residues. Germline V CDR1 and CDR2: SGHRS, YFSETQ. The CDR3, as DNA: TGCGCCAGCAGCTTCGGGACTGAAGAGACCCAGTACTTC. It codes for CASSFGTEETQYF.

The chain carries TRBV30 and TRBJ1-1; D uncertain. The length of the CDR3 is 12 residues. The V and J ends lost 4 bases and 7 bases respectively, with 13 bases between them. From germline, CDR1 is GTSNPN and CDR2 SVGIG (reference sequence). The CDR3 DNA reads TGTGCCTGGACGCCTGGCCTAGGTGAAGCTTTCTTT. Its translation is CAWTPGLGEAFF.

A remark on this clone: The DNA is omitted, as the CDR3 cannot be located on it reliably, and the CDR3 follows TCRdb's listing. J is TRBJ2-2 and V is TRBV28; TRBD2 is the table's D call and was not checked against the DNA. Germline values: CDR1 MDHEN, CDR2 SYDVKM. The CDR3 contains 16 residues when both ends are counted. CDR3 sequence reads: CASSSSRGGRTGELFF.

This chain joins TRBV19 and TRBJ1-1; D might be TRBD1 (6 bases). Trimming shortened V by 3 bases and J by 5 bases, and 19 bases separated the two germline ends. The CDR3 extends over 16 amino acids. Germline V CDR1 and CDR2: LNHDA, SQIVND (reference sequence). CDR3 amino acids: CASSIRRGRGLTEAFF. DNA for the CDR3: TGTGCCAGTAGTATTCGGCGGGGGCGCGGTTTGACTGAAGCTTTCTTT.

The chain has TRBV6-5 and TRBJ1-1; the D gene is possibly TRBD1 (5 bases). The germline CDR1 and CDR2 sequences are MNHEY and SVGAGI. Deletions cut 7 bases from V and 4 bases from J, with 13 bases between. CDR3 length: 13 residues. The CDR3 protein is CASTALGGTEAFF. Written as DNA, the CDR3 is TGTGCCAGCACCGCACTCGGGGGCACTGAAGCTTTCTTT.

V is TRBV15 and J is TRBJ1-6, with TRBD1 identical over 7 bases. Germline trimming cut 3 bases from V and 2 bases from J; bases unmatched to any gene: 1. The CDR3 extends over 15 amino acids. Germline lookup yields CDR1 LNHNV and CDR2 YYDKDF (reference sequence). The CDR3 nucleotides are TGTGCCACCAGCAGTGGACAGGCCTATAATTCACCCCTCCACTTT. Its translation is CATSSGQAYNSPLHF.

The chain carries TRBV5-1 and TRBJ2-7; no definite D call. This CDR3 is 13 amino acids long. The germline CDR1 and CDR2 sequences are SGHRS and YFSETQ. The V and J ends lost 0 bases and 6 bases respectively, with 10 bases between them. The CDR3 coding sequence is TGCGCCAGCAGCTTGGCGACTTTCGGCGAGCAGTACTTC. It is translated as CASSLATFGEQYF. Variable domain in full (rest from reference TRBV5-1 and TRBJ2-7): KAGVTQTPRYLIKTRGQQVTLSCSPISGHRSVSWYQQTPGQGLQFLFEYFSETQRNKGNFPGRFSGRQFSNSRSEMNVSTLELGDSALYLCASSLATFGEQYFGPGTRLTVT.

The chain uses TRBV5-1 and TRBJ1-1; possible D gene TRBD1, 5 bases. Germline CDR1 SGHRS, CDR2 YFSETQ. Trimming took off 4 bases at V and 5 bases at J, with 15 bases between the two ends. The CDR3 is 14 amino acids. CDR3 sequence: CASSLQGGATEAFF. The DNA for the CDR3 is TGCGCCAGCAGCCTGCAGGGAGGGGCAACTGAAGCTTTCTTT.